These 10 T cell receptor beta chains came from one sample sequenced in a study of response to subunit inactivated influenza vaccine. TCRdb recomputed calls from the RT-PCR reads with MiXCR, one row per CDR3 protein. The sample carries a few hundred thousand distinct CDR3 sequences, 12% to 15% recorded once. This specimen consisted of PBMCs from blood, obtained 11 to 12 days after vaccination. All receptors come from a man between 45 and 60 years old who received an inactivated influenza vaccine.

The chain joins TRBV10-3 to TRBJ1-1; no firm D call. The ends were cut back, 0 bases at V and 7 bases at J, with 12 bases in the middle. Germline V gene lookup returns CDR1 ENHRY and CDR2 SYGVKD. The CDR3 is 14 amino acids. In DNA, the CDR3 is TGTGCCATCAGTGAGTCAACATTTCTCCTTGAAGCTTTCTTT. Amino acids: CAISESTFLLEAFF.

This clonotype appeared many times. This chain connects TRBV6-2 or TRBV6-3 to TRBJ2-7; D may be TRBD1 (5 bases). Deletions cut 6 bases from V and 1 base from J, with 10 bases between. This CDR3 comprises 13 residues. Germline loops: CDR1 MNHEY, CDR2 SVGEGT. The CDR3 sequence is CASSYDRSYEQYF. The CDR3 coding sequence is TGTGCCAGCAGCTACGACAGATCCTACGAGCAGTACTTC.

CDR3 residues: CASSLVTVGTSMFF. The CDR3 bases are TGTGCCAGCAGTTTAGTCACCGTTGGGACTAGTATGTTCTTC. This chain joins TRBV28 and TRBJ2-1; 8 positions agree with TRBD2. The CDR3 spans 14 residues. Germline V gene lookup returns CDR1 MDHEN and CDR2 SYDVKM. Germline trimming cut 2 bases from V and 15 bases from J; bases unmatched to any gene: 12. Full variable domain (outside the CDR3, taken from reference TRBV28 and TRBJ2-1): DVKVTQSSRYLVKRTGEKVFLECVQDMDHENMFWYRQDPGLGLRLIYFSYDVKMKEKGDIPEGYSVSREKKERFSLILESASTNQTSMYLCASSLVTVGTSMFFGPGTRLTVL.

CDR3 region: CASTGQLETQYF. The CDR3 DNA reads TGTGCCAGCACCGGTCAGTTAGAGACCCAGTACTTC. The chain recombines TRBV5-6 with TRBJ2-5, with D unresolved. This CDR3 is 12 amino acids long. The germline CDR1 and CDR2 sequences are SGHDT and YYEEEE. Between the trimmed V and J ends, which lost 6 bases and 4 bases, there was a span of 10 bases.

The table lists this clonotype with a few counts. The chain joins TRBV20-1 to TRBJ2-3; D gene uncertain. Germline values: CDR1 DFQATT, CDR2 SNEGSKA (reference sequence). Trimming took off 8 bases at V and 0 bases at J, with 6 bases between the two ends. The CDR3 consists of 11 residues. CDR3 nucleotide sequence: TGCAGTCCCTTAAGCACAGATACGCAGTATTTT. This translates into CSPLSTDTQYF.

This clonotype was seen more than once but under ten times. The chain recombines TRBV20-1 with TRBJ2-7; 12 nucleotides agree with TRBD1. The junction had 8 bases not matched to a gene; V was cut back by 6 bases and J by 2 bases. The germline V gene encodes CDR1 DFQATT and CDR2 SNEGSKA (reference sequence). This CDR3 has 15 amino acids. The CDR3 region is CSAPPGQGATYEQYF. CDR3 DNA sequence: TGCAGTGCACCCCCGGGACAGGGGGCTACCTACGAGCAGTACTTC.

A few counts support this clonotype. The V call is TRBV5-6, the J call TRBJ2-3; 10 positions agree with TRBD2. The V and J ends lost 4 bases and 0 bases, in that order; junction bases with no gene match: 20. This CDR3 spans 21 amino acids. The germline CDR1 and CDR2 sequences are SGHDT and YYEEEE. The CDR3 spells CASSLTGAYSGRPPSTDTQYF. The DNA for the CDR3 is TGTGCCAGCAGCCTGACAGGAGCCTATAGCGGGAGGCCACCTAGCACAGATACGCAGTATTTT.

The chain couples TRBV7-8 to TRBJ2-7, with D unclear. This CDR3 has 15 residues. The V gene's germline CDR1 is SGHVS and CDR2 FQNEAQ. The V end was cut by 5 bases, the J end by 0 bases, with 14 bases between. The CDR3 bases are TGTGCCAGCAGCCCCTTTTCGCCGGGCTCCTACGAGCAGTACTTC. This codes for CASSPFSPGSYEQYF. Supplemented by reference TRBV7-8 and TRBJ2-7, the full variable domain reads GAGVSQSPRYKVAKRGQDVALRCDPISGHVSLFWYQQALGQGPEFLTYFQNEAQLDKSGLPSDRFFAERPEGSVSTLKIQRTQQEDSAVYLCASSPFSPGSYEQYFGPGTRLTVT.

The chain is built from TRBV25-1 and TRBJ2-5; 9 positions match TRBD1. The germline V gene has CDR1 MGHDK and CDR2 SYGVNS. The length of the CDR3 is 15 residues. The junction had 9 bases not matched to a gene; V was cut back by 1 base and J by 9 bases. CDR3 loop: CASSEWDRARAAQYF. The CDR3 DNA follows: TGTGCCAGCAGTGAATGGGACAGGGCTCGGGCGGCCCAGTACTTC.

The chain employs TRBV29-1 and TRBJ2-7; a possible D gene is TRBD2 (7 bases). CDR3 size: 14 residues. The germline V gene encodes CDR1 SQVTM and CDR2 ANQGSEA. V gave up 6 bases and J gave up 3 bases, with 18 bases separating them. The CDR3 DNA reads as TGCAGCGTGTCCGGGGGGCTTTCTGTCTACGAGCAGTACTTC. Protein: CSVSGGLSVYEQYF.